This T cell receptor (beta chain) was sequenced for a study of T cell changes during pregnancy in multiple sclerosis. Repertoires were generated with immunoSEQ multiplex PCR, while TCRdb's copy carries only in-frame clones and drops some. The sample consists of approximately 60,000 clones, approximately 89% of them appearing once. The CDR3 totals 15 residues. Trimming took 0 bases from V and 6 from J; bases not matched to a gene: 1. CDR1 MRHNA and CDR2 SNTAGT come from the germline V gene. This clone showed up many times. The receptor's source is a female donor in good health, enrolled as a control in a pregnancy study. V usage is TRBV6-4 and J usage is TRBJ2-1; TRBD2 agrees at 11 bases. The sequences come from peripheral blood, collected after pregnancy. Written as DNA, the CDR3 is TGTGCCAGCAGTGACTCTAGCGGGGGGGCCAATGAGCAGTTCTTC. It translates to CASSDSSGGANEQFF.